This T cell receptor (beta chain) was observed in a study of cytomegalovirus exposure and HLA in healthy donors. A note on this clone: Antigen specificity is unknown.

Study observations and caveats: For TCR beta chains, V- and J-gene trimming was later linked to a missense DCLRE1C variant.

CDR1 is KGHSH and CDR2 is LQKENI in the germline V gene. Trimming removed 8 bases at V and 2 bases at J, with 18 bases between. The CDR3 is 15 amino acids. It was with 60 Vbeta and 13 Jbeta primers that the PCR ran. Clones were read by immunoSEQ multiplex PCR, and TCRdb kept only the in-frame ones, dropping some. The table lists 160,000 or so clones, around 77% of them singletons, with under 2.5% in the top ten. The sequence came from a man aged 50 to 59 in good health and CMV-seropositive. Sequencing was done on a sample of PBMCs. The V gene is TRBV18, the J gene TRBJ1-1; D may be TRBD1 (5 bases). CDR3 amino acids: CASLNRQGLNTEAFF. The CDR3 nucleotides read TGTGCCAGCCTCAACAGGCAGGGTTTAAACACTGAAGCTTTCTTT.